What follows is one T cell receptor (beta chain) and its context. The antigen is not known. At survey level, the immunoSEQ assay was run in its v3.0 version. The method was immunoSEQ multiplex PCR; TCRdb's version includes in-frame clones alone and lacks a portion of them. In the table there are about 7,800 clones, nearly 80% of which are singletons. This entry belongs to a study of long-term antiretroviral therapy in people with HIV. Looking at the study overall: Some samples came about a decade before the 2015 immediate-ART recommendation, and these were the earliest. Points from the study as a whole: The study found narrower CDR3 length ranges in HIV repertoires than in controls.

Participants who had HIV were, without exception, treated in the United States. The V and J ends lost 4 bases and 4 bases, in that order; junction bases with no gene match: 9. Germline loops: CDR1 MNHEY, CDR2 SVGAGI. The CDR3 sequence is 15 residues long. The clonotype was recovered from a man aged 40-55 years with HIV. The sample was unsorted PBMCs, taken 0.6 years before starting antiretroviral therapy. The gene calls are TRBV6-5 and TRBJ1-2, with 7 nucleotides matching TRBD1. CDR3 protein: CASSFRDSQLYGYTF. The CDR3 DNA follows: TGTGCCAGCAGTTTCCGGGACAGCCAACTCTATGGCTACACCTTC.